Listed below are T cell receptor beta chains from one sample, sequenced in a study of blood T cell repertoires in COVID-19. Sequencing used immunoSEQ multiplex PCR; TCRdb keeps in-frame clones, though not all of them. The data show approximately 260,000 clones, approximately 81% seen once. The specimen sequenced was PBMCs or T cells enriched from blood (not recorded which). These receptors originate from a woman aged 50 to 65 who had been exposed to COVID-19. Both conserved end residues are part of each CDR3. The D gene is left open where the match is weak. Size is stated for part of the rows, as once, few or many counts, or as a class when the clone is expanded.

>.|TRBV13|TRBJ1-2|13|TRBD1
CASSQGQGYGYTF
TGTGCCAGCAGCCAAGGACAGGGCTATGGCTACACCTTC
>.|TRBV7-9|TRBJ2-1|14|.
CASSPGLSTTWQFF
TGTGCCAGCAGCCCGGGACTTTCGACTACGTGGCAGTTCTTC
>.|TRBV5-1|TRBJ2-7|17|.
CASSLITGSLASYEQYF
TGCGCCAGCAGCTTAATTACAGGGTCCCTCGCCTCCTACGAGCAGTACTTC
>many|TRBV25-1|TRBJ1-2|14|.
CASSPLDRVWGYTF
TGTGCCAGCAGTCCCCTGGACAGAGTCTGGGGCTACACCTTC
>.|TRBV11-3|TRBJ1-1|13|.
CASSLGQTNEAFF
TGTGCCAGCAGCTTAGGACAAACGAATGAAGCTTTCTTT
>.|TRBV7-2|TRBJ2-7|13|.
CASSLQGRGEQYF
TGTGCCAGCAGCTTACAGGGGAGAGGCGAGCAGTACTTC
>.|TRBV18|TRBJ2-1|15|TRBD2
CASSPMTSGYNEQFF
TGTGCCAGCTCCCCTATGACTAGCGGGTACAATGAGCAGTTCTTC
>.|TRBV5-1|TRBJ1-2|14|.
CASSLARGFYDYTF
TGCGCCAGCAGCTTGGCCAGGGGATTTTACGACTACACCTTC
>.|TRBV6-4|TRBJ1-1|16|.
CASSDPRQFWDTEAFF
TGTGCCAGCAGTGACCCCAGACAGTTCTGGGACACTGAAGCTTTCTTT
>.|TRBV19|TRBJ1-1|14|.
CASSMTVMNTEAFF
TGTGCCAGTAGTATGACAGTTATGAACACTGAAGCTTTCTTT
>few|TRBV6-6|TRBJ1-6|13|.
CASNAGSNSPLHF
TGTGCCAGCAACGCAGGGTCAAATTCACCCCTCCACTTT
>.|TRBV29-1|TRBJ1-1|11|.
CSVRGGSEAFF
TGCAGCGTTAGGGGGGGCTCTGAAGCTTTCTTT
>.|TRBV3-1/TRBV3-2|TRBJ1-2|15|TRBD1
CASSQGGQGLGGYTF
TGTGCCAGCAGCCAAGGGGGACAGGGACTGGGAGGCTACACCTTC
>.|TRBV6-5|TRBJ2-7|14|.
CAGASPPGAYEQYF
TGTGCCGGAGCTAGCCCCCCAGGGGCCTACGAGCAGTACTTC
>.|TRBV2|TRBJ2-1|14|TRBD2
CASRPGGDYNEQFF
TGTGCCAGCCGCCCCGGGGGGGATTACAATGAGCAGTTCTTC
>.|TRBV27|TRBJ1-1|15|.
CASSLYKGHNTEAFF
TGTGCCAGCAGTTTATACAAAGGACACAACACTGAAGCTTTCTTT
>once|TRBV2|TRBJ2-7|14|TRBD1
CASSEVQGAYEQYF
TGTGCCAGCAGTGAAGTACAGGGGGCCTACGAGCAGTACTTC